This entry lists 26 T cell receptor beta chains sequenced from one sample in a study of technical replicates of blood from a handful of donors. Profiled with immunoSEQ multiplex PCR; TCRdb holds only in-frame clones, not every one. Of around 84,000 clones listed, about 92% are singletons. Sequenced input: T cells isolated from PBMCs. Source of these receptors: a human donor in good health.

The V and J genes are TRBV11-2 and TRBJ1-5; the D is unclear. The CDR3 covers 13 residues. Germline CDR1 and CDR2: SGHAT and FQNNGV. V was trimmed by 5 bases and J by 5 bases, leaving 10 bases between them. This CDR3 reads CASSPRVYQPQHF. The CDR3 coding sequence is TGTGCCAGCAGCCCGAGGGTCTATCAGCCCCAGCATTTT.

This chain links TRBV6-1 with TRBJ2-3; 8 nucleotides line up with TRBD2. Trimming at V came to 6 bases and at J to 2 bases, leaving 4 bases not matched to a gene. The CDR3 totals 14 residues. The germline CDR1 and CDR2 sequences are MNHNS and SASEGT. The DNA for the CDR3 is TGTGCCAGCAGAGAGCGGGGGCTCACAGATACGCAGTATTTT. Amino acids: CASRERGLTDTQYF.

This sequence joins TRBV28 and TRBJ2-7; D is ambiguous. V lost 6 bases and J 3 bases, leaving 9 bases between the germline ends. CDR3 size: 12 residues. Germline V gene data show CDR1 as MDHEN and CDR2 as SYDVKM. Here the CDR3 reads CASRSSGYEQYF. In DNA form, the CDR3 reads TGTGCCAGCAGATCTAGTGGCTACGAGCAGTACTTC.

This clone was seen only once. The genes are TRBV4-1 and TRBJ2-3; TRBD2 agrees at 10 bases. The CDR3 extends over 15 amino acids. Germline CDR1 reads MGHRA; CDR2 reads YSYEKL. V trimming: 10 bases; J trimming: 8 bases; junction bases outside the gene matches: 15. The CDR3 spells CATQRLAGPYGTQYF. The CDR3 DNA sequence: TGCGCCACCCAGAGACTAGCGGGCCCCTACGGTACGCAGTATTTT.

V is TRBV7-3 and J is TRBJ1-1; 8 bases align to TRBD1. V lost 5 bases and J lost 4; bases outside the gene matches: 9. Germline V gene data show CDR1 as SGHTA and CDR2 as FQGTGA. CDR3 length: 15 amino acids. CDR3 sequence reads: CASSLRTGLGTEAFF. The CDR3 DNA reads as TGTGCCAGCAGCCTACGGACAGGGTTGGGCACTGAAGCTTTCTTT.

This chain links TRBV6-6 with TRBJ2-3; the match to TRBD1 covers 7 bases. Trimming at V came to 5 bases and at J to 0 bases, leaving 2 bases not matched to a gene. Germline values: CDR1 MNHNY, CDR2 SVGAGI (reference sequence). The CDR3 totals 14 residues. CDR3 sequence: CASSTDRSTDTQYF. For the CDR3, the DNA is TGTGCCAGCAGTACGGACAGGAGCACAGATACGCAGTATTTT.

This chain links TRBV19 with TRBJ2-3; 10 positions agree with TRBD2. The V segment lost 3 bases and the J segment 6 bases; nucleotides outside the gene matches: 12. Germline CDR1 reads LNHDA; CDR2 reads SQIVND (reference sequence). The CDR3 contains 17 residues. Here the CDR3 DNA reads TGTGCCAGTAGTATTCGGATAGCGGGGGGTTCCGCGGATACGCAGTATTTT. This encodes CASSIRIAGGSADTQYF.

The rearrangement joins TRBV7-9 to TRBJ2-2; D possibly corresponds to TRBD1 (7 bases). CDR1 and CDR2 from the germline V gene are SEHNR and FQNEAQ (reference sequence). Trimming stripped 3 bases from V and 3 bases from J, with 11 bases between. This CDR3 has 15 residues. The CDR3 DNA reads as TGTGCCAGCAGCTTGCGGGACAGTGACACCGGGGAGCTGTTTTTT. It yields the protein CASSLRDSDTGELFF.

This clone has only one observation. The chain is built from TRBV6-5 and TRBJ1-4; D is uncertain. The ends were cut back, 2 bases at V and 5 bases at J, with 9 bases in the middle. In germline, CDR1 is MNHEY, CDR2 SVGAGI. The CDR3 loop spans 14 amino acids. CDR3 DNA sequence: TGTGCCAGCAGTTACGCCAGGCCCAATGAAAAACTGTTTTTT. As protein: CASSYARPNEKLFF.

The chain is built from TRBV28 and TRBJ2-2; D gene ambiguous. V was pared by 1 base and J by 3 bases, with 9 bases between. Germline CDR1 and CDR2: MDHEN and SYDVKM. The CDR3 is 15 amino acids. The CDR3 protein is CASSLLVRDTGELFF. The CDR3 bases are TGTGCCAGCAGTTTATTAGTTCGGGACACCGGGGAGCTGTTTTTT. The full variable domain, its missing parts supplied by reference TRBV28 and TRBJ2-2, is DVKVTQSSRYLVKRTGEKVFLECVQDMDHENMFWYRQDPGLGLRLIYFSYDVKMKEKGDIPEGYSVSREKKERFSLILESASTNQTSMYLCASSLLVRDTGELFFGEGSRLTVL.

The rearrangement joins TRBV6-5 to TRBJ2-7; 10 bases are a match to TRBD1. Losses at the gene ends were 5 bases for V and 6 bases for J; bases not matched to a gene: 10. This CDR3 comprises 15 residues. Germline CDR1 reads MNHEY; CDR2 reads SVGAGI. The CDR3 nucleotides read TGTGCCAGCAGTGCATCCGGGACAGGGGTAGCCGAGCAGTACTTC. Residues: CASSASGTGVAEQYF.

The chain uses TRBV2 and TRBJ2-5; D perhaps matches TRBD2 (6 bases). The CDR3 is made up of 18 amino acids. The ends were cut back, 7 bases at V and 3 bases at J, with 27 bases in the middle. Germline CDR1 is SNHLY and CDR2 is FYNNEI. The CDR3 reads CASKGKLLAGRLKETQYF. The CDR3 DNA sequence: TGTGCCAGCAAGGGCAAACTTTTGGCAGGGAGGTTGAAAGAGACCCAGTACTTC.

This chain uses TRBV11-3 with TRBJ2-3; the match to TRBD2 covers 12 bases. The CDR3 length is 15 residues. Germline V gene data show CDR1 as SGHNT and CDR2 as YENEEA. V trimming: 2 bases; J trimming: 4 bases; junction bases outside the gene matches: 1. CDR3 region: CASSLTSGGSDTQYF. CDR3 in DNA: TGTGCCAGCAGCTTAACTAGCGGGGGGTCAGATACGCAGTATTTT.

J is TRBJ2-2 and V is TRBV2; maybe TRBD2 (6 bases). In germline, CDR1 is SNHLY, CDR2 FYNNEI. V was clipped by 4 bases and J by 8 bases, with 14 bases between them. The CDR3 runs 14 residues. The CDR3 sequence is CASSAPSVTGELFF. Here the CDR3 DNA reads TGTGCCAGCAGTGCCCCTAGCGTGACGGGGGAGCTGTTTTTT.

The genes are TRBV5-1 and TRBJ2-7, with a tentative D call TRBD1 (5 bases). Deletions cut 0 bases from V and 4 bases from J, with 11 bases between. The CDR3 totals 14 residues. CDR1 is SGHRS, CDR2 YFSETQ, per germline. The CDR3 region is CASSLAGLRYEQYF. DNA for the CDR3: TGCGCCAGCAGCTTGGCAGGGTTGCGATACGAGCAGTACTTC.

CDR3: CASGLILHLAGIYEQYF. The CDR3 nucleotides are TGTGCTAGTGGTTTGATACTCCACCTAGCGGGGATCTACGAGCAGTACTTC. This chain links TRBV12-5 with TRBJ2-7, with 9 bases identical to TRBD2. The CDR3 covers 17 residues. V dropped 2 bases and J dropped 3; count of bases not matched to a gene: 11. Germline V gene sequence: CDR1 LGHNT, CDR2 FRNRAP.

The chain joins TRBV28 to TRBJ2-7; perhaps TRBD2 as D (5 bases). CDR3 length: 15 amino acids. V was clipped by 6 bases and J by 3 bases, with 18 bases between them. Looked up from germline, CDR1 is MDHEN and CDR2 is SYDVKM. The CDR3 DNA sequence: TGTGCCAGCAGCGATGTTGGGCTAGCCGGCTACGAGCAGTACTTC. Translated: CASSDVGLAGYEQYF.

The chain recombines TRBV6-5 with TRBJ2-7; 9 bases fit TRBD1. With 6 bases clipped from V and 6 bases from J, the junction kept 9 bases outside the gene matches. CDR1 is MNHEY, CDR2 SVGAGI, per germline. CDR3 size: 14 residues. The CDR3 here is CASSHRMDRGEQYF. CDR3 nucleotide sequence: TGTGCCAGCAGCCACAGGATGGACAGGGGCGAGCAGTACTTC.

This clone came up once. The CDR3: CASTVGFGYTF. The CDR3 DNA sequence: TGTGCCAGCACGGTCGGGTTTGGCTACACCTTC. The gene calls are TRBV2 and TRBJ1-2; D remains ambiguous. CDR1 is SNHLY, CDR2 FYNNEI, per germline. V gave up 7 bases and J gave up 7 bases, with 10 bases separating them. This CDR3 contains 11 residues.

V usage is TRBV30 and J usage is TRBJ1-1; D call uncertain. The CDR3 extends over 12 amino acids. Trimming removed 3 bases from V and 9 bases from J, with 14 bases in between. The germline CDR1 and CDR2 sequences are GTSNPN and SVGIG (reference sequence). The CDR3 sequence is CAWSTNQPKAFF. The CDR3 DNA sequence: TGTGCCTGGAGCACTAACCAACCGAAAGCTTTCTTT.

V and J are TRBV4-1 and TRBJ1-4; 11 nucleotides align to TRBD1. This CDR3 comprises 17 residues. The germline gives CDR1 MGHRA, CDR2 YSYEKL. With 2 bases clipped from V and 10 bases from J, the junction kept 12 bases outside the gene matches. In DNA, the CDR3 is TGCGCCAGCAGCCAACCCCCTAAGGGACAGGGGGGCGGAAAACTGTTTTTT. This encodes CASSQPPKGQGGGKLFF.

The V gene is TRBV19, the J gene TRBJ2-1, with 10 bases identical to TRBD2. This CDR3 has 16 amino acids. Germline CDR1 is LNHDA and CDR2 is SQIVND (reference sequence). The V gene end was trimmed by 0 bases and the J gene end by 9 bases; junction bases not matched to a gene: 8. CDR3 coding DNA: TGTGCCAGTAGTATAGATCCAGCGGGGGGGCCGTTTGAGCAGTTCTTC. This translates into CASSIDPAGGPFEQFF. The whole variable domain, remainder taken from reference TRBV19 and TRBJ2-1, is DGGITQSPKYLFRKEGQNVTLSCEQNLNHDAMYWYRQDPGQGLRLIYYSQIVNDFQKGDIAEGYSVSREKKESFPLTVTSAQKNPTAFYLCASSIDPAGGPFEQFFGPGTRLTVL.

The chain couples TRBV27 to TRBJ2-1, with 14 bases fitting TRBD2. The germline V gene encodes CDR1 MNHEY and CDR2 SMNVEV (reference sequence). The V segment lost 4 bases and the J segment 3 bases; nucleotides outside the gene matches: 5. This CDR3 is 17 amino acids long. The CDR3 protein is CASSSLGLAGGYNEQFF. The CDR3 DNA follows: TGTGCCAGCAGTTCCCTAGGACTAGCGGGGGGCTACAATGAGCAGTTCTTC.

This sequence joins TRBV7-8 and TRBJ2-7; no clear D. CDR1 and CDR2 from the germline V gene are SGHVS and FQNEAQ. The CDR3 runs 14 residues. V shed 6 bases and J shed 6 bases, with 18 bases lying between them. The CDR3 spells CASSAWVLPGEQYF. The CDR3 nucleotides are TGTGCCAGCAGTGCTTGGGTTCTTCCAGGCGAGCAGTACTTC. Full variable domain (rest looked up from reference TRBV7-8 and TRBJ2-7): GAGVSQSPRYKVAKRGQDVALRCDPISGHVSLFWYQQALGQGPEFLTYFQNEAQLDKSGLPSDRFFAERPEGSVSTLKIQRTQQEDSAVYLCASSAWVLPGEQYFGPGTRLTVT.

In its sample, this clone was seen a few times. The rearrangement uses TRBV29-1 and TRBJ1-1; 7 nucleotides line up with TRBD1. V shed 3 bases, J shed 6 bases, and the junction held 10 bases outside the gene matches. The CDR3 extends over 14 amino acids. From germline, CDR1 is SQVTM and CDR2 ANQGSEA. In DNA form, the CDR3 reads TGCAGCGTTGAGGGCGAGACAGGGTGGGCTGAAGCTTTCTTT. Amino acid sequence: CSVEGETGWAEAFF.

Here the CDR3 reads CASGVERNQPQHF. The CDR3, as DNA: TGTGCCAGCGGTGTGGAGCGCAATCAGCCCCAGCATTTT. The chain joins TRBV6-1 to TRBJ1-5; no firm D call. The CDR3 has 13 amino acids. The germline gives CDR1 MNHNS, CDR2 SASEGT. The V gene lost 8 bases and the J gene lost 2 bases, with 10 bases spanning the gap.